The rows below give T cell receptor beta chains drawn from one sample of a study of blood T cell repertoires in COVID-19. Sequencing used immunoSEQ multiplex PCR; TCRdb keeps in-frame clones, though not all of them. The sample includes about 69,000 clones, more than 80% of them seen just once. The sequencing sample was made of peripheral blood. All receptors derive from a man aged 30-40 years with acute or convalescent COVID-19. The CDR3 runs from the conserved cysteine through the conserved F or W. The D gene is left open where the match is weak. Some rows mark clone size as missing; the rest say once, few, many or name a class of expanded clone.

d_call	v_call	clone_size	j_call	cdr3_nt	cdr3_aa
-	TRBV4-3	-	TRBJ2-1	TGCGCCAGCAGCCAAGATAAACGACTTTACAATGAGCAGTTCTTC	CASSQDKRLYNEQFF
TRBD2	TRBV5-4	-	TRBJ2-3	TGTGCCATGGTAGCGGGGGGAAGGGATACGCAGTATTTT	CAMVAGGRDTQYF
TRBD1	TRBV18	-	TRBJ2-5	TGTGCCAGCTCACCACCGACAGGGCGCAGGGAGACCCAGTACTTC	CASSPPTGRRETQYF
-	TRBV12-3/TRBV12-4	-	TRBJ1-2	TGTGCCAGCAGTTTCGGGACTAACTATGGCTACACCTTC	CASSFGTNYGYTF
-	TRBV7-9	-	TRBJ1-2	TGTGCCAGCAGCTTAGCGGGGGCAGACCACTACGAAAACACCTTC	CASSLAGADHYENTF
-	TRBV7-2	-	TRBJ2-2	TGTGCCAGCAGCTTTTTAAGGCCTTCACAGGGGAACACCGGGGAGCTGTTTTTT	CASSFLRPSQGNTGELFF
-	TRBV5-1	-	TRBJ1-3	TGCGCCAGCAGCTTGGACCGTGAAGCGGAATATTTT	CASSLDREAEYF
-	TRBV5-1	-	TRBJ1-2	TGCGCCAGCAGCTTTACGGAGACCAACTATGGCTACACCTTC	CASSFTETNYGYTF
TRBD1	TRBV19	-	TRBJ2-5	TGTGCCAGTAGTCGACACAGGGGAGTCGGGGAGACCCAGTACTTC	CASSRHRGVGETQYF
TRBD2	TRBV7-9	-	TRBJ2-3	TGTGCCAGCAGCTTAGGCCTAGCGGGGGGGCTCCTTAGCACAGATACGCAGTATTTT	CASSLGLAGGLLSTDTQYF
-	TRBV4-1	once	TRBJ2-5	TGCGCCAGCAGCCAAGATCTTGGGGCAGGGCAGGGGACCCAGTACTTC	CASSQDLGAGQGTQYF
-	TRBV7-2	-	TRBJ1-1	TGTGCCAGCAGCTTCGGTGATTATCATGGCACTGAAGCTTTCTTT	CASSFGDYHGTEAFF
TRBD1	TRBV5-1	-	TRBJ2-3	TGCGCCAGCAGCTGGGACAGACGCACACATACGCAGTATTTT	CASSWDRRTHTQYF
TRBD2	TRBV2	-	TRBJ2-3	TGTGCCAGCAACTCGGCTAGCGGTAACACAGATACGCAGTATTTT	CASNSASGNTDTQYF
TRBD1	TRBV20-1	-	TRBJ1-5	TGCAGTGCTAGTAGACAGGGGTTGAAGAATCAGCCCCAGCATTTT	CSASRQGLKNQPQHF
-	TRBV10-3	-	TRBJ2-5	TGTGCCATCAGTGAGGGGCGGGACCTCTGGGGGACCCAGTACTTC	CAISEGRDLWGTQYF
-	TRBV19	few	TRBJ1-4	TGTGCCAGTAGTACCGCCTTGAGCGGTAATGAAAAACTGTTTTTT	CASSTALSGNEKLFF
-	TRBV5-1	-	TRBJ1-2	TGCGCCAGCAGCTTGGGAGACAGAGACTATGGCTACACCTTC	CASSLGDRDYGYTF
-	TRBV10-3	-	TRBJ1-6	TGTGCCATCAGTGAATTGGGAGGCAATAATTCACCCCTCCACTTT	CAISELGGNNSPLHF
-	TRBV5-5	few	TRBJ1-3	TGTGCCAGCGGAGCGCTGGGGCAGGGTAGGATTGGAAACACCATATATTTT	CASGALGQGRIGNTIYF
TRBD1	TRBV5-1	-	TRBJ1-5	TGCGCCAGCAGCTTGGACTGGGGGACAGATCAGCCCCAGCATTTT	CASSLDWGTDQPQHF
TRBD1	TRBV3-1/TRBV3-2	-	TRBJ2-2	TGTGCCAGCAGCCAAGGGACAGGGACCGGGGAGCTGTTTTTT	CASSQGTGTGELFF
-	TRBV29-1	few	TRBJ1-4	TGCAGCGTTGGGGACGGGGGGGAAAAACTGTTTTTT	CSVGDGGEKLFF
-	TRBV6-5	-	TRBJ2-1	TGTGCCAGCAGTTACGCCAGGGGCTGGCAGCAGTTCTTC	CASSYARGWQQFF
TRBD1	TRBV27	-	TRBJ1-1	TGTGCCAGCAGTTTACCAGGGGGGAACACTGAAGCTTTCTTT	CASSLPGGNTEAFF
-	TRBV18	-	TRBJ1-5	TGTGCCAGCTCCTCCCGGGAGGTCGGGTTGGGGCATCAGCCCCAGCATTTT	CASSSREVGLGHQPQHF
-	TRBV28	many	TRBJ1-5	TGTGCCAGCAGTTCTTCAAGCGGGGGGGTATTTCAGCCCCAGCATTTT	CASSSSSGGVFQPQHF
TRBD1	TRBV5-1	medium-sized	TRBJ2-5	TGCGCCAGCAGCAGGGGGACAGATTTGGAGACCCAGTACTTC	CASSRGTDLETQYF